The present T cell receptor beta chain was sequenced within a study of PD-L1 blockade in urothelial cancer. Described time point: peripheral blood 6 weeks after treatment start. Clones were read by immunoSEQ multiplex PCR, and TCRdb kept only the in-frame ones, dropping some. The sample records about 50,000 clones, approximately 86% being singletons. V was cut by 3 bases and J by 8 bases, with 13 bases left in between. Germline V gives CDR1 MDHEN, CDR2 SYDVKM. The CDR3 totals 13 residues. Source: PBMCs, taken around atezolizumab (anti-PD-L1) treatment. The receptor was derived from a man over 45 with urothelial cancer. The chain is built from TRBV28 and TRBJ1-1; D perhaps matches TRBD1 (6 bases). The CDR3 DNA reads as TGTGCCAGCAGTTTGTGGACCGGGACAGAAGCTTTCTTT. Residues: CASSLWTGTEAFF.